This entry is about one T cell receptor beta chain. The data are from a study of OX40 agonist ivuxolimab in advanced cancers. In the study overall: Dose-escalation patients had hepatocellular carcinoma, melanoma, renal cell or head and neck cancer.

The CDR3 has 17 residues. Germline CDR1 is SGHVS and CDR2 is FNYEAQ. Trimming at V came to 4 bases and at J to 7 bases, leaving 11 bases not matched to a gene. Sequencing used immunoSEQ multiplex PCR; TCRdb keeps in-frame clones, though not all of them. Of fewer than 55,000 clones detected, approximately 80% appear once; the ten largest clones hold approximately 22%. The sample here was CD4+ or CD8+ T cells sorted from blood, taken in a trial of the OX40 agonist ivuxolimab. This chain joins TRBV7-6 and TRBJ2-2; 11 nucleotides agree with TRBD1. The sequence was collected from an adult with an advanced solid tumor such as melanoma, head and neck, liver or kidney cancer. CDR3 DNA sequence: TGTGCCAGCAGCTCGGATCCGGGACAGGGGGTAATCGGGGAGCTGTTTTTT. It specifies CASSSDPGQGVIGELFF.